The present TCR beta chain was sequenced within a study of cytomegalovirus exposure and HLA in healthy donors. Findings of the study overall: Most subjects had HLA-A and HLA-B alleles reportedly predicted accurately by TCR beta sequences.

Primers included in the PCR were 60 Vbeta and 13 Jbeta primers. The method was immunoSEQ multiplex PCR; TCRdb's version includes in-frame clones alone and lacks a portion of them. The data hold 65,000 to 85,000 clones, with about nine tenths observed a single time. Concerning this clone itself: Its antigen is as yet unknown.

This CDR3 is 18 amino acids long. CDR1 and CDR2 (germline): KGHSH, LQKENI. The ends lost 6 bases at V and 0 bases at J; junction bases unmatched: 14. Sequencing input: PBMCs. J is TRBJ2-4 and V is TRBV18; 7 nucleotides match TRBD1. The receptor's source is a woman aged 25-40 years in good health and CMV-seronegative. The CDR3 reads CASSRMTGNPEAKNIQYF. The CDR3 DNA sequence: TGTGCCAGCTCCCGGATGACAGGGAACCCTGAAGCCAAAAACATTCAGTACTTC.